Described below is a single TCR beta chain sequence and its context. This entry belongs to a study of cytomegalovirus exposure and HLA in healthy donors. PCR was performed using 60 Vbeta and 13 Jbeta primers. Repertoires were generated with immunoSEQ multiplex PCR, while TCRdb's copy carries only in-frame clones and drops some. Of 160,000 or so clones in the sample, roughly 83% are singletons; the top ten hold about 1%. V dropped 1 base and J dropped 5 bases, with 12 bases sitting between them. The CDR3 has 16 residues. The V gene's germline CDR1 is SGHVS and CDR2 FQNEAQ. The TCR comes from a young man in good health and CMV-seronegative. The V gene is TRBV7-8, the J gene TRBJ1-6, with D possibly being TRBD1 (5 bases). The sequencing input was PBMCs. The CDR3 protein is CASSLVTARNNSPLHF. DNA of the CDR3: TGTGCCAGCAGCTTAGTGACAGCACGTAATAATTCACCCCTCCACTTT. Together with reference TRBV7-8 and TRBJ1-6, the CDR3 gives the full variable domain: GAGVSQSPRYKVAKRGQDVALRCDPISGHVSLFWYQQALGQGPEFLTYFQNEAQLDKSGLPSDRFFAERPEGSVSTLKIQRTQQEDSAVYLCASSLVTARNNSPLHFGNGTRLTVT.